The entry that follows covers one TCR beta chain sequence. What it recognizes is unknown. The study sequenced cultured CD4+ T cell DNA using the Oncomine TCR Beta short-read assay. In this case, cultured CD4+ T cells provided the extracted genomic DNA. TCRdb redid the calling of the PCR reads with MiXCR, one entry per CDR3 protein. The sample yields some 9,000 distinct CDR3 sequences, 60% to 80% seen once. Sample treatment: approximately 11-day PBMC culture with coronavirus spike peptide pools or control peptides (ViraFEST assay). The entry originates in a study of vaccination and CD4 T cells after COVID-19. The sequenced material came from CD4+ T cells from blood, cultured in vitro. This sequence originates from a human donor who had recovered from COVID-19.

The CDR3 nucleotides read TGCGCCAGCTTAGCGGCAACCGGGGAGCTGTTTTTT. Translating gives CASLAATGELFF. The chain joins TRBV5-1 to TRBJ2-2; the D gene is possibly TRBD2 (6 bases). Germline V gene data show CDR1 as SGHRS and CDR2 as YFSETQ. Trimming removed 7 bases from V and 5 bases from J, with 9 bases in between. The CDR3 spans 12 residues.